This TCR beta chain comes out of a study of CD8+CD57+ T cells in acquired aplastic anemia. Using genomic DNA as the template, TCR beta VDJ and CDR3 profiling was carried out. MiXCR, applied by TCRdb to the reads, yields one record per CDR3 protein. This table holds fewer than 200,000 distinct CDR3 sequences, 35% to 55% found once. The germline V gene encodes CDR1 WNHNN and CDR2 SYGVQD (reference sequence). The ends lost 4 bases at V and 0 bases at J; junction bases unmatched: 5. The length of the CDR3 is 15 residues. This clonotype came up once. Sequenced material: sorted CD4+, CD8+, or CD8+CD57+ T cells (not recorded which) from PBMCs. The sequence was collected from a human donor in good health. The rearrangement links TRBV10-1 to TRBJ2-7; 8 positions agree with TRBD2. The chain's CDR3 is CASSGTGTSSYEQYF. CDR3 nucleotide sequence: TGCGCCAGCAGTGGAACCGGGACTAGCTCCTACGAGCAGTACTTC.